The subject of this entry is one T cell receptor (beta chain). Its antigen is not known. Between the trimmed V and J ends, which lost 6 bases and 3 bases, there was a span of 18 bases. This CDR3 has 15 amino acids. Germline V lookup: CDR1 WSHSY, CDR2 SAAADI. The sample comes from a study of cytotoxic CD8 clonotypes in ibrutinib-treated CLL. Study-wide points: Clonality climbed at ibrutinib response, then dropped toward baseline at progression. Patients had baseline clonality above age-matched healthy donors, and this clonality moved with circulating CD8+ T-cell counts.

The protocol was immunoSEQ multiplex PCR, while the TCRdb copy is restricted to in-frame clones and leaves out a portion. The sample contains more than 60,000 clones, 75% to 90% of which appear only once. The clonotype was recovered from a human donor with chronic lymphocytic leukemia. The source was PBMCs, collected after 24 months of ibrutinib treatment. This chain connects TRBV10-2 to TRBJ2-7; unclear D gene. CDR3 in amino acids: CASRSGSGVGYEQYF. CDR3 nucleotide sequence: TGCGCCAGCAGATCAGGATCAGGAGTAGGCTACGAGCAGTACTTC.